The sequence of this T cell receptor beta chain was determined in a study of T-cell reconstitution after alpha-beta-depleted transplantation in children. V was cut by 0 bases and J by 2 bases, with 10 bases left in between. CDR3 length equals 15 residues. Per the germline V gene, CDR1 is SEHNR and CDR2 is FQNEAQ (reference sequence). Preparation of the TCRbeta library was carried out with unique molecular identifiers. TCRdb re-derived calls from the PCR reads in MiXCR, one entry per CDR3 protein. The sample includes some 280,000 distinct CDR3 sequences, approximately 9.8% of them seen just once. The sequence derives from a human donor who donated a stem cell graft to a child with SCID. The rearrangement links TRBV7-9 to TRBJ1-1; D remains ambiguous. Sequencing used PBMCs from the stem cell graft donor, obtained from the stem cell graft. The CDR3 reads CASSLAAWANTEAFF. CDR3 in DNA: TGTGCCAGCAGCTTAGCCGCATGGGCTAACACTGAAGCTTTCTTT.